This T cell receptor (beta chain) was found in a study of CD8 T cells in ankylosing spondylitis listed by TCRdb under 2017. In terms of the full investigation: To find TCR variants linked to disease, the study profiled T cell receptor beta repertoires in ankylosing spondylitis patients and healthy donors. The whole study cohort included some 100 healthy donors and under 30 ankylosing spondylitis patients. Samples of peripheral blood were taken, and for ankylosing spondylitis patients, synovial fluid was collected as well.

TCRdb lists the instrument as Illumina MiSeq. Quantitative 5'-RACE with molecular barcodes was used to prepare TCR beta libraries. Under the source paper's analysis protocol: To identify disease-linked TCR variants, a new computational method was used, one built on a probabilistic model of VDJ rearrangement. TCRdb applied fastp at Q25 and MiXCR to the public reads, then kept only in-frame beta chains. When rows share a CDR3 protein, they turn into one entry using the most common DNA and genes. TCRdb, not the authors, supplied the V and J calls. This sample comprises 35,000 to 40,000 distinct CDR3 sequences, about 15% of them detected only once. The ten largest account for around 50% of the sample. This clonotype turned up a few times. Its recognized antigen is unknown. No qualities accompany the bases; no much larger clone lies one base away. On the study overall, not on this receptor specifically: The disease-linked clones had a CD8+ phenotype and were found at relatively low frequencies in peripheral blood. According to the report, matched synovial fluid samples from ankylosing spondylitis patients were significantly enriched for the disease-linked clones. Blood from ankylosing spondylitis patients appeared to be characterized by a TCR beta motif made up of several highly homologous amino acid variants. Some of the motif variants had been reported before in the synovial fluid and blood of reactive arthritis patients, a finding that suggests common disease-initiation mechanisms.

The CDR3, cysteine through phenylalanine, is 14 amino acids long. The kept DNA is CDR3 alone, 42 bases in frame from the first base. At the junction V is shortened by 1 base and J by 7 bases; bases outside the gene matches: 4. Reading the germline V gene (reference sequence) gives CDR1 DFQATT and CDR2 SNEGSKA. The source is a male donor with ankylosing spondylitis or in good health (not recorded which). The sequencing sample was made of blood. The V and J genes are TRBV20-1 and TRBJ2-1; TRBD2 fits 10 bases in the junction. The CDR3 protein is CSARGGLAFNEQFF. The bases read TGCAGTGCTAGAGGGGGACTAGCGTTTAATGAGCAGTTCTTC.